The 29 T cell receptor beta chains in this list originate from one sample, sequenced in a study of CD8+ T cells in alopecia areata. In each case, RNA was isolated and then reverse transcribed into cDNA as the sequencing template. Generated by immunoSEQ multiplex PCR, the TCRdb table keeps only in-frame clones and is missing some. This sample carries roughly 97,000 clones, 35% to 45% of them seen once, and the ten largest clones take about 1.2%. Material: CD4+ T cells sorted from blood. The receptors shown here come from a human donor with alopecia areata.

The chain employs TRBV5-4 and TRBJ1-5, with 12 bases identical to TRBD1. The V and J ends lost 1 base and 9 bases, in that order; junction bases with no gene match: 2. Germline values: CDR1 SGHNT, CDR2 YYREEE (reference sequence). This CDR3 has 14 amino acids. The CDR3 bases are TGTGCCAGCAGCTTGCCGGGACAGGGGGCGCCCCAGCATTTT. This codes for CASSLPGQGAPQHF.

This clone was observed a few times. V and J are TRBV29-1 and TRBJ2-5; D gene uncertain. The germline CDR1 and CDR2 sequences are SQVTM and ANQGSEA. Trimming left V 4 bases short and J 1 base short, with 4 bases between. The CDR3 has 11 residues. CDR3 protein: CSVAPQETQYF. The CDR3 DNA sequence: TGCAGCGTTGCCCCCCAAGAGACCCAGTACTTC.

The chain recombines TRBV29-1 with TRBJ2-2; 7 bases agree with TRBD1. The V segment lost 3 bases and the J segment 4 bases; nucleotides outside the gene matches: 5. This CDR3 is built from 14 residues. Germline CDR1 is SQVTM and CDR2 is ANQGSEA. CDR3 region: CSVDMGTVTGELFF. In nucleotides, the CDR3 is TGCAGCGTTGATATGGGGACAGTCACCGGGGAGCTGTTTTTT.

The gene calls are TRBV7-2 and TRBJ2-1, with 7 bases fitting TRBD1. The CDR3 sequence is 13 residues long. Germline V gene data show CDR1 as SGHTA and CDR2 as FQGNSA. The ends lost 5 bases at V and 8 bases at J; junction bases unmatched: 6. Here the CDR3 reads CASSGRGGDEQFF. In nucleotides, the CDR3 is TGTGCCAGCAGCGGCCGAGGGGGCGATGAGCAGTTCTTC.

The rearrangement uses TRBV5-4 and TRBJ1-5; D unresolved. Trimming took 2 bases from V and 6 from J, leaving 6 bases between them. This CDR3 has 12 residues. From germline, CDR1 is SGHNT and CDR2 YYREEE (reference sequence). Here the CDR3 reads CASSLDGQPQHF. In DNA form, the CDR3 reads TGTGCCAGCAGCTTAGACGGTCAGCCCCAGCATTTT.

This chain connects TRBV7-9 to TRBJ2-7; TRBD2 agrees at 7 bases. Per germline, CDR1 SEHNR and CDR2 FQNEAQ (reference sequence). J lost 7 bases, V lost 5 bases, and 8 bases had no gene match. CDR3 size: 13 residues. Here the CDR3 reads CASSRGEGREQYF. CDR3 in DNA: TGTGCCAGCAGCCGGGGGGAGGGTCGAGAGCAGTACTTC.

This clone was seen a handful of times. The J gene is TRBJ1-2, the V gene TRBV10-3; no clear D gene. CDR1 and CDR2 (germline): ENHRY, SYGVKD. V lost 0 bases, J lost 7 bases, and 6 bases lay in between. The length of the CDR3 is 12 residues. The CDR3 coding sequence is TGTGCCATCAGTGAGTCTTTAACTGGCTACACCTTC. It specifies CAISESLTGYTF.

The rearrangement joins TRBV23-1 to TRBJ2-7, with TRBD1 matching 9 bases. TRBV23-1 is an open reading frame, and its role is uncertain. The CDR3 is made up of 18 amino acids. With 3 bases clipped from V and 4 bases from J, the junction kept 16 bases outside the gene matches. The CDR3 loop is CASSHAIPGQGMEYEQYF. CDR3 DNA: TGCGCCAGCAGTCATGCGATCCCGGGACAGGGAATGGAGTACGAGCAGTACTTC.

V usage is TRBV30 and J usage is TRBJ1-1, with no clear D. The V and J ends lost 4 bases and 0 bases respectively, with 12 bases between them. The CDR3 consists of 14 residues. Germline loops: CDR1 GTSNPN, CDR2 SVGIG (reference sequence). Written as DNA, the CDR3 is TGTGCCTGGATTACTGGGCTGCTGAACACTGAAGCTTTCTTT. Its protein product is CAWITGLLNTEAFF.

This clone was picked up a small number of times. As DNA, the CDR3 is TGTGCCAGTAGTATAGGGACTAGCGGGAGGGCCAATGAGCAGTTCTTC. Encoded protein: CASSIGTSGRANEQFF. The chain links TRBV19 to TRBJ2-1; 15 bases are a match to TRBD2. After removal of 1 base from V and 6 bases from J, the junction contained 1 base not matched to a gene. This CDR3 contains 16 residues. Germline V gene lookup returns CDR1 LNHDA and CDR2 SQIVND (reference sequence).

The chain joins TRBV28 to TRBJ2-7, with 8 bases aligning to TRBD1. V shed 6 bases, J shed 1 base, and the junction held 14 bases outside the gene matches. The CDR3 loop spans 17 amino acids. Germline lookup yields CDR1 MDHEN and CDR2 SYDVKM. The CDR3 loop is CASRLPKGTGGSYEQYF. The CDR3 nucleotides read TGTGCCAGCAGGCTTCCGAAAGGGACAGGAGGATCCTACGAGCAGTACTTC.

The CDR3 is CASSLRSLAGNEQFF. CDR3 DNA sequence: TGTGCCAGCAGCTTGCGGTCACTAGCGGGGAATGAGCAGTTCTTC. The chain employs TRBV11-2 and TRBJ2-1; TRBD2 matches 10 bases. Germline-derived CDR1 and CDR2 are SGHAT and FQNNGV. The CDR3 runs 15 residues. V shed 3 bases and J 7 bases; nucleotides not matched to a gene: 6.

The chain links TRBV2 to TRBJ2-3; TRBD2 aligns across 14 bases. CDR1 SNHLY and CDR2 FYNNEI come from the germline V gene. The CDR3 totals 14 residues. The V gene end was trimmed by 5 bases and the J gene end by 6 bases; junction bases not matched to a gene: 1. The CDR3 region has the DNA TGTGCCAGCAGTCGGACTAGCGGGAGGGATACGCAGTATTTT. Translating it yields CASSRTSGRDTQYF. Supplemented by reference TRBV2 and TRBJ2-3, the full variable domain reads EPEVTQTPSHQVTQMGQEVILRCVPISNHLYFYWYRQILGQKVEFLVSFYNNEISEKSEIFDDQFSVERPDGSNFTLKIRSTKLEDSAMYFCASSRTSGRDTQYFGPGTRLTVL.

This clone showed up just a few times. The CDR3 DNA follows: TGCAGTGCGTGGAGTTACTACGAGCAGTACTTC. Protein: CSAWSYYEQYF. The rearrangement joins TRBV20-1 to TRBJ2-7; D unclear. CDR3 length: 11 amino acids. V was pared by 6 bases and J by 3 bases, with 9 bases between. The germline V gene has CDR1 DFQATT and CDR2 SNEGSKA (reference sequence).

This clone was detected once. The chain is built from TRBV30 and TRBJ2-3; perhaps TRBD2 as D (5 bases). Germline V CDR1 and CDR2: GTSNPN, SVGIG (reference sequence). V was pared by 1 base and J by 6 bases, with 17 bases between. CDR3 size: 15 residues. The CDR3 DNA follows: TGTGCCTGGAGTGGCCGGCCCCTCACGGGGGATACGCAGTATTTT. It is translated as CAWSGRPLTGDTQYF.

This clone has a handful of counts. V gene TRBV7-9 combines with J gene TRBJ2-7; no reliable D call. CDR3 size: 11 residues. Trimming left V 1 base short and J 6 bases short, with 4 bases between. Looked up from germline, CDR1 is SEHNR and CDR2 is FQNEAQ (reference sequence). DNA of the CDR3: TGTGCCAGCAGCTTAGGGGCCGAGCAGTACTTC. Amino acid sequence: CASSLGAEQYF.

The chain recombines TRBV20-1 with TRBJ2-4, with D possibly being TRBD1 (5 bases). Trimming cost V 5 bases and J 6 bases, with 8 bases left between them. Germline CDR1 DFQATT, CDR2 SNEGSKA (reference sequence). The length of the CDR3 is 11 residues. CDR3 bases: TGCAGTGCTGGCGACAGAAACATTCAGTACTTC. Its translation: CSAGDRNIQYF.

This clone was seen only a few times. The CDR3 loop reads CASSLRDRYEQYF. CDR3 sequence (DNA): TGTGCCAGTAGTCTTCGGGACCGCTACGAGCAGTACTTC. The V and J genes are TRBV19 and TRBJ2-7, with D perhaps assigned TRBD1 or TRBD2 (5 bases each). Germline CDR1 is LNHDA and CDR2 is SQIVND (reference sequence). The CDR3 has 13 amino acids. Trimming stripped 5 bases from V and 3 bases from J, with 11 bases between.

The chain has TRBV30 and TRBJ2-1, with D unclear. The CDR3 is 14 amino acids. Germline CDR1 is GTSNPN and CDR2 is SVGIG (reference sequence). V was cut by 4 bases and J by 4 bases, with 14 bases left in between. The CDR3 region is CAWTLLASYNEQFF. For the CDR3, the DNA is TGTGCCTGGACCCTCCTGGCTTCTTACAATGAGCAGTTCTTC.

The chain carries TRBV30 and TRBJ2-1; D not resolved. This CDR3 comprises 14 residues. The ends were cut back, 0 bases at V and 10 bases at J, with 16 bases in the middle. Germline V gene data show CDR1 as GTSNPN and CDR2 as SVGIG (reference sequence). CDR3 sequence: CAWSVLIGFGEQFF. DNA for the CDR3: TGTGCCTGGAGTGTATTGATCGGGTTCGGCGAGCAGTTCTTC. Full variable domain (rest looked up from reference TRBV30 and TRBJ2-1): SQTIHQWPATLVQPVGSPLSLECTVEGTSNPNLYWYRQAAGRGLQLLFYSVGIGQISSEVPQNLSASRPQDRQFILSSKKLLLSDSGFYLCAWSVLIGFGEQFFGPGTRLTVL.

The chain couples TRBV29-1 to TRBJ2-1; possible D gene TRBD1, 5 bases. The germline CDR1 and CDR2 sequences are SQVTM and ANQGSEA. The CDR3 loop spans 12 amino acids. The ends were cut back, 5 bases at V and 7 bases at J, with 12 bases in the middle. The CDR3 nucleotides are TGCAGCGTTTCCAGGGTAAGGAATGAGCAGTTCTTC. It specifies CSVSRVRNEQFF.

The CDR3 DNA reads TGTGCCAGCAGCTTGGTTCAGGGCACAGATACGCAGTATTTT. Residues: CASSLVQGTDTQYF. The chain is built from TRBV5-4 and TRBJ2-3; D gene ambiguous. The CDR3 consists of 14 residues. Trimming left V 0 bases short and J 1 base short, with 6 bases between. The V gene's germline CDR1 is SGHNT and CDR2 YYREEE (reference sequence).

CDR3 sequence reads: CASSIGQEPYGYTF. The CDR3 DNA follows: TGTGCCAGCAGCATTGGACAGGAACCTTATGGCTACACCTTC. This chain links TRBV5-4 with TRBJ1-2; 7 bases are a match to TRBD1. The CDR3 loop spans 14 amino acids. Unmatched junction bases numbered 8, after V lost 4 bases and J lost 5 bases. Germline loops: CDR1 SGHNT, CDR2 YYREEE (reference sequence).

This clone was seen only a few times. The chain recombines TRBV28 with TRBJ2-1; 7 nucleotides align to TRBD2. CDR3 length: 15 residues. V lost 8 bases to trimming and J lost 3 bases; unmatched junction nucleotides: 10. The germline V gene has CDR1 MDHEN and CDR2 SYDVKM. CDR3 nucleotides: TGTGCCAGCCGTCGGACTAGTTCTGACTACAATGAGCAGTTCTTC. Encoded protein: CASRRTSSDYNEQFF.

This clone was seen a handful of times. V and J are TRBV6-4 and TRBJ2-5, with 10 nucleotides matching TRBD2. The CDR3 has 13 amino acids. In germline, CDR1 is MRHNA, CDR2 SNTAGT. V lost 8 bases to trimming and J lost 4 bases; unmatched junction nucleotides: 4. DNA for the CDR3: TGTGCCAGCGCTAGCGGGAGTGGAGAGACCCAGTACTTC. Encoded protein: CASASGSGETQYF.

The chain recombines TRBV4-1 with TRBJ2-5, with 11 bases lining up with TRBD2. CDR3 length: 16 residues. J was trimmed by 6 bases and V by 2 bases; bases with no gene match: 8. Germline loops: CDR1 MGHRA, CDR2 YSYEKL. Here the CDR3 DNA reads TGCGCCAGCAGCCAACCACTAGCGGGAGTTCACAAGACCCAGTACTTC. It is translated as CASSQPLAGVHKTQYF.

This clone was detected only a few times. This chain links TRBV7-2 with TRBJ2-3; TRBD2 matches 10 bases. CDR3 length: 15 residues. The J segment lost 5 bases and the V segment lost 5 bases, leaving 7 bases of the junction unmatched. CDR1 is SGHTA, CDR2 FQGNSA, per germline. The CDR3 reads CASSPRLAGLDTQYF. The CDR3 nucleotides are TGTGCCAGCAGCCCACGACTAGCGGGCCTAGATACGCAGTATTTT.

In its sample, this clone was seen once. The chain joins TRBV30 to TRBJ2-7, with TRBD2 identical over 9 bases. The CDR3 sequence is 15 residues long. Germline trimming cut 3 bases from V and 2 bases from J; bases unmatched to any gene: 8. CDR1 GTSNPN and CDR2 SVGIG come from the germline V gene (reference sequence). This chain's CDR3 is CAWRGIAGVTYEQYF. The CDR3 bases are TGTGCCTGGAGGGGGATAGCGGGAGTCACCTACGAGCAGTACTTC.

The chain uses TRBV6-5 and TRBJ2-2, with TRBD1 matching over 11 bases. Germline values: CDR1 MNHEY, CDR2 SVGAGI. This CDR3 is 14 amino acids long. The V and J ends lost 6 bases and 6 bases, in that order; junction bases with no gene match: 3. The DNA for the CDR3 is TGTGCCAGCAGCCGGGACAGGGGGTCCGGGGAGCTGTTTTTT. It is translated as CASSRDRGSGELFF.